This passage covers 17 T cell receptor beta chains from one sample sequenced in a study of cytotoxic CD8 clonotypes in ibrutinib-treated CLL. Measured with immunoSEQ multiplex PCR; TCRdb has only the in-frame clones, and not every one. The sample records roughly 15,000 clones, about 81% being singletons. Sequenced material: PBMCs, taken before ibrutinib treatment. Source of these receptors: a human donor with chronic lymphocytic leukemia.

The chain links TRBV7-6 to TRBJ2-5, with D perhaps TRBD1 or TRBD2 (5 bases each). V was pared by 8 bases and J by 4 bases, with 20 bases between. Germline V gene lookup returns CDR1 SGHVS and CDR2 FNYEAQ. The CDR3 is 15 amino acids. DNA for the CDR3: TGTGCCAGCGAGGGGATGGGGTTCCGAGGAGAGACCCAGTACTTC. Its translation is CASEGMGFRGETQYF.

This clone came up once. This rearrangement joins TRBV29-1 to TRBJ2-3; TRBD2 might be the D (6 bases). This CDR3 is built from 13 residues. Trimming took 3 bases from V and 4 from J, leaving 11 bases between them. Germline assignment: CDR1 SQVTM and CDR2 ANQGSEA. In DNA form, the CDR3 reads TGCAGCGTTGACGGGGAGGCGGCAGATACGCAGTATTTT. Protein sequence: CSVDGEAADTQYF.

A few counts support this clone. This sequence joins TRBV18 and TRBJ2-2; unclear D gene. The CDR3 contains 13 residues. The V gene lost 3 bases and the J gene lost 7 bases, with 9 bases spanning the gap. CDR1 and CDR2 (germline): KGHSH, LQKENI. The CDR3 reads CASSPMAGGELFF. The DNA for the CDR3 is TGTGCCAGCTCACCCATGGCAGGCGGGGAGCTGTTTTTT.

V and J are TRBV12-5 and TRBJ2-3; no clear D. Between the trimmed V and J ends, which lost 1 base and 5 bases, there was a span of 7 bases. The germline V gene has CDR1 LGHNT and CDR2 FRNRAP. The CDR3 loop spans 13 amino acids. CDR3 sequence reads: CASGLDTGDTQYF. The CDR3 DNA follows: TGTGCTAGTGGTTTGGATACCGGAGATACGCAGTATTTT.

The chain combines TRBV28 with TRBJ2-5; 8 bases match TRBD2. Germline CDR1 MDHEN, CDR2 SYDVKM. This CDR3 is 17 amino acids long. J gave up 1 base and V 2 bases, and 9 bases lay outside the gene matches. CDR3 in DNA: TGTGCCAGCAGTTTAGGGCGTCTAGCGGGCCTCCAAGAGACCCAGTACTTC. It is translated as CASSLGRLAGLQETQYF.

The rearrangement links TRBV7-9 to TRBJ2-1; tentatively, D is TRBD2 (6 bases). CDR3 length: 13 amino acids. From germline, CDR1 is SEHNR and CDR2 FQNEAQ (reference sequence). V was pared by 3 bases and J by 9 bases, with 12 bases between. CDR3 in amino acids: CASSLEGVGEQFF. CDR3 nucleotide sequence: TGTGCCAGCAGCTTGGAGGGTGTGGGTGAGCAGTTCTTC.

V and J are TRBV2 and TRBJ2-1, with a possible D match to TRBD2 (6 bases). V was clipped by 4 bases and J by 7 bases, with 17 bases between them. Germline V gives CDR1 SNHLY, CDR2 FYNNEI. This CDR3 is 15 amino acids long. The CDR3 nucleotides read TGTGCCAGCAGTGTCCGGCTTTGGGGGGAGAATGAGCAGTTCTTC. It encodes CASSVRLWGENEQFF.

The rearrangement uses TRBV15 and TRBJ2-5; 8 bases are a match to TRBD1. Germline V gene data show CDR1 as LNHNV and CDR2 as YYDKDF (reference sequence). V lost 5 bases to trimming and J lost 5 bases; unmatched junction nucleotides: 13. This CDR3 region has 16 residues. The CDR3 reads CATSSWTGSEWETQYF. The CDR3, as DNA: TGTGCCACCAGCTCCTGGACAGGGAGCGAGTGGGAGACCCAGTACTTC.

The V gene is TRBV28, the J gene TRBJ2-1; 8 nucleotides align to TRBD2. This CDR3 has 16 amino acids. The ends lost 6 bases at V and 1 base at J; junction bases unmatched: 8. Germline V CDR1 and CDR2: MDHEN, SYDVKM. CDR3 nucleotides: TGTGCCAGCAGCTTCCTCAGCGGGAGTTCCTACAATGAGCAGTTCTTC. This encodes CASSFLSGSSYNEQFF. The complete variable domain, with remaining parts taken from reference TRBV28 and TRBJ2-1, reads DVKVTQSSRYLVKRTGEKVFLECVQDMDHENMFWYRQDPGLGLRLIYFSYDVKMKEKGDIPEGYSVSREKKERFSLILESASTNQTSMYLCASSFLSGSSYNEQFFGPGTRLTVL.

CDR3 nucleotides: TGCGCCAGCTCCGGACTAGCTGGGGACACCGGGGAGCTGTTTTTT. Translated, it gives CASSGLAGDTGELFF. The gene calls are TRBV5-1 and TRBJ2-2, with 8 nucleotides matching TRBD2. Germline CDR1 and CDR2: SGHRS and YFSETQ. This CDR3 spans 15 amino acids. V was clipped by 7 bases and J by 3 bases; unmatched bases: 8.

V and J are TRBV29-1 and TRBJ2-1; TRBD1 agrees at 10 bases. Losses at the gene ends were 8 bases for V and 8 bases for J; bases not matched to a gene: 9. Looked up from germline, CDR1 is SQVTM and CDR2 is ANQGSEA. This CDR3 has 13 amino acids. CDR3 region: CSTDRGLAYEQFF. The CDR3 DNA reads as TGCAGCACAGACAGGGGGCTTGCTTATGAGCAGTTCTTC.

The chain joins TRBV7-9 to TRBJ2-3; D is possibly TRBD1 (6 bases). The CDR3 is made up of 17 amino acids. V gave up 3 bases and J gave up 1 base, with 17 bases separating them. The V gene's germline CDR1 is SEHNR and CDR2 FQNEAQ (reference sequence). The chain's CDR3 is CASSFFRDIPRTDTQYF. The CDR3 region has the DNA TGTGCCAGCAGCTTCTTTCGGGACATACCCCGCACAGATACGCAGTATTTT.

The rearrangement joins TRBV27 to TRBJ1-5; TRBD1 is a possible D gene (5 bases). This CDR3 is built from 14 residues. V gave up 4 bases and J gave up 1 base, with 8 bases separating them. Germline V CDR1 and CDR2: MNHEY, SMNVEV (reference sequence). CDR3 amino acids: CASSSGGSNQPQHF. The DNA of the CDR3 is TGTGCCAGCAGTTCGGGGGGAAGCAATCAGCCCCAGCATTTT.

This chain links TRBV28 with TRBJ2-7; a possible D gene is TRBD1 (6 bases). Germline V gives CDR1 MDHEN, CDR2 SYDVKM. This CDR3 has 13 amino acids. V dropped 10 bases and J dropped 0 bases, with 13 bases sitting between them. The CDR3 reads CATLDSNSYEQYF. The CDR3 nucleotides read TGTGCCACCCTGGACAGTAACTCCTACGAGCAGTACTTC.

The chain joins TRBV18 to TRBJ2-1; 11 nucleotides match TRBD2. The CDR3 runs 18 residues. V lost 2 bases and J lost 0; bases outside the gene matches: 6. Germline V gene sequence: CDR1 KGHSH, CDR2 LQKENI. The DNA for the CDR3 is TGTGCCAGCTCACCAGTTAGGACTAGCGGGCACTCCTACAATGAGCAGTTCTTC. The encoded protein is CASSPVRTSGHSYNEQFF.

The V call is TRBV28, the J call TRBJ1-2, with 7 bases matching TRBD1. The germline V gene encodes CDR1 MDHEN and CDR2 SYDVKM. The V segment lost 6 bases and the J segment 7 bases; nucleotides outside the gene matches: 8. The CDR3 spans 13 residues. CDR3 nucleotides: TGTGCCAGCAGCACGGGACAGCTCCTTGGCTACACCTTC. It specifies CASSTGQLLGYTF.

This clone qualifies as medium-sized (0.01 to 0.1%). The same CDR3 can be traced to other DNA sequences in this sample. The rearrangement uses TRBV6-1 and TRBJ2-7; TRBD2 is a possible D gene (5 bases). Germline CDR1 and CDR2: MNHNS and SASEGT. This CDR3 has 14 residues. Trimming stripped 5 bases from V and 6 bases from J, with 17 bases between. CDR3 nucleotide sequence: TGTGCCAGCAGTCACCGGACTGAGACGGGCGAGCAGTACTTC. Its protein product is CASSHRTETGEQYF.